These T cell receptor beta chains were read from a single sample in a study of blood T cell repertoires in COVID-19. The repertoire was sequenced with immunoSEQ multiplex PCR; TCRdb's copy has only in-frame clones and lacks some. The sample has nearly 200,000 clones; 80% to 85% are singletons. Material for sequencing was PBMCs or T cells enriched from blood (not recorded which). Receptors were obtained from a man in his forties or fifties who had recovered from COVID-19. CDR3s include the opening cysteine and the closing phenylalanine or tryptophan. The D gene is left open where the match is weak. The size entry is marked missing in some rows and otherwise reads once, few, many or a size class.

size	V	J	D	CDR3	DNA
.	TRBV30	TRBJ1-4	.	CAWSEGISEKLFF	TGTGCCTGGAGTGAGGGGATTTCCGAAAAACTGTTTTTT
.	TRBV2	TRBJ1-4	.	CASRDRGATNEKLFF	TGTGCCAGCAGGGACCGGGGTGCAACTAATGAAAAACTGTTTTTT
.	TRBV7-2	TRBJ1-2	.	CASSPRAGVTYYGYTF	TGTGCCAGCAGCCCCCGTGCGGGGGTGACGTACTATGGCTACACCTTC
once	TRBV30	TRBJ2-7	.	CAWTRGFQTYEQYF	TGTGCCTGGACTAGGGGATTCCAAACCTACGAGCAGTACTTC
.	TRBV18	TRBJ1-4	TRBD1	CASSPTTGNEKLFF	TGTGCCAGCTCACCTACGACAGGGAACGAAAAACTGTTTTTT
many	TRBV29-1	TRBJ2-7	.	CSGTESYEQYF	TGCAGCGGTACAGAATCCTACGAGCAGTACTTC
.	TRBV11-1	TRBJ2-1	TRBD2	CASSPRTSGGNEQFF	TGTGCCAGCAGCCCACGGACTAGCGGGGGAAATGAGCAGTTCTTC
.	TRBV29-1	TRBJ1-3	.	CSVQNGNTIYF	TGCAGCGTCCAGAATGGAAACACCATATATTTT
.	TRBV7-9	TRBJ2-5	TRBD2	CASSPGGPETQYF	TGTGCCAGCAGTCCGGGGGGGCCCGAGACCCAGTACTTC
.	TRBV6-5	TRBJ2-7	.	CASSSIRRGTSYEQYF	TGTGCCAGCAGTTCGATTAGACGCGGCACTTCCTACGAGCAGTACTTC
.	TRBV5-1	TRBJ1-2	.	CASSREQPNINYGYTF	TGCGCCAGCAGCCGGGAGCAGCCTAATATTAACTATGGCTACACCTTC
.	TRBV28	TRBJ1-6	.	CASSWRGGSNSPLHF	TGTGCCAGCAGTTGGCGGGGCGGCTCAAATTCACCCCTCCACTTT
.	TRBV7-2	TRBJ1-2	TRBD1	CASSPRQGTPLSGGYTF	TGTGCCAGCAGCCCTCGACAGGGGACCCCTCTAAGTGGGGGCTACACCTTC
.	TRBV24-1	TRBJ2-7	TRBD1	CATSVGTGGPYEQYF	TGTGCCACCAGTGTTGGGACAGGGGGCCCCTACGAGCAGTACTTC
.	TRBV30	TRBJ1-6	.	CAWSITGTNSPLHF	TGTGCCTGGAGCATAACAGGGACTAATTCACCCCTCCACTTT
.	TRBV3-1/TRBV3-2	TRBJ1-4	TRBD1	CASSQTGGSRTNEKLFF	TGTGCCAGCAGCCAGACAGGGGGCTCACGGACTAATGAAAAACTGTTTTTT
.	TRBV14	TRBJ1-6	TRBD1	CASSRDRGISPLHF	TGTGCCAGCAGCCGAGACAGGGGCATTTCACCCCTCCACTTT
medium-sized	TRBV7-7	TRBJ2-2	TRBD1	CASSLEVRGTGNTGELFF	TGTGCCAGCAGCTTAGAGGTGCGCGGGACAGGGAACACCGGGGAGCTGTTTTTT
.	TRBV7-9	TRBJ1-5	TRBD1	CASSTGGNQPQHF	TGTGCCAGCAGTACAGGGGGCAATCAGCCCCAGCATTTT
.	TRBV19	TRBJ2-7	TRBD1	CASSTAGTGSYEQYF	TGTGCCAGTAGTACCGCCGGGACAGGCTCCTACGAGCAGTACTTC
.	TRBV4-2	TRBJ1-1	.	CASSKDRKNTEAFF	TGTGCCAGCAGCAAAGACAGGAAGAACACTGAAGCTTTCTTT
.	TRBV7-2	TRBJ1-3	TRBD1	CASSPDRAGNTIYF	TGTGCCAGCAGCCCCGACAGGGCTGGAAACACCATATATTTT
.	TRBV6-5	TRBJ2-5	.	CASMVSGSGETQYF	TGTGCCAGCATGGTTTCAGGTAGCGGTGAGACCCAGTACTTC
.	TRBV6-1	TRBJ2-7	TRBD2	CASSEAAGGSYEQYF	TGTGCCAGCAGTGAAGCGGCGGGGGGGTCCTACGAGCAGTACTTC
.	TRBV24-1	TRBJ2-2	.	CATRRGQGTGELFF	TGTGCCACCAGGCGGGGGCAGGGCACCGGGGAGCTGTTTTTT
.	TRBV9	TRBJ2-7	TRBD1	CASSPGTGRHEQYF	TGTGCCAGCAGCCCCGGGACAGGGAGGCACGAGCAGTACTTC
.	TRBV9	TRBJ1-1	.	CASSVEGHSVTEAFF	TGTGCCAGCAGCGTAGAAGGACACTCGGTCACTGAAGCTTTCTTT
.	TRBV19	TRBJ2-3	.	CASSQRTDTQYF	TGTGCCAGTTCACAGCGCACAGATACGCAGTATTTT
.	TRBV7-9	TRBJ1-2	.	CASSLVGSIMDYGYTF	TGTGCCAGCAGCTTAGTCGGGAGCATCATGGACTATGGCTACACCTTC
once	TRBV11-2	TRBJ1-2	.	CASSLAGFAGPPTF	TGTGCCAGCAGCTTAGCGGGTTTTGCGGGACCCCCCACCTTC
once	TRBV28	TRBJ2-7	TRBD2	CATTYGGGAFSYEQYF	TGTGCTACCACTTACGGGGGGGGCGCATTCTCCTACGAGCAGTACTTC
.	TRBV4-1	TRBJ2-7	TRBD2	CASSQAGLAGSYEQYF	TGCGCCAGCAGCCAAGCTGGACTAGCCGGGTCCTACGAGCAGTACTTC
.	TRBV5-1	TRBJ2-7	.	CASSPMVVDSSYEQYF	TGCGCCAGCAGCCCTATGGTCGTCGACAGTTCCTACGAGCAGTACTTC
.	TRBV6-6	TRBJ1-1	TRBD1	CASSPQGRDTEAFF	TGTGCCAGCAGCCCACAGGGGCGAGACACTGAAGCTTTCTTT
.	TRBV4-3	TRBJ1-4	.	CASSQAGGSNEKLFF	TGCGCCAGCAGCCAAGCAGGCGGGAGTAATGAAAAACTGTTTTTT
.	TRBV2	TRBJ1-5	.	CASSARINQPQHF	TGTGCCAGCAGTGCCAGGATCAATCAGCCCCAGCATTTT